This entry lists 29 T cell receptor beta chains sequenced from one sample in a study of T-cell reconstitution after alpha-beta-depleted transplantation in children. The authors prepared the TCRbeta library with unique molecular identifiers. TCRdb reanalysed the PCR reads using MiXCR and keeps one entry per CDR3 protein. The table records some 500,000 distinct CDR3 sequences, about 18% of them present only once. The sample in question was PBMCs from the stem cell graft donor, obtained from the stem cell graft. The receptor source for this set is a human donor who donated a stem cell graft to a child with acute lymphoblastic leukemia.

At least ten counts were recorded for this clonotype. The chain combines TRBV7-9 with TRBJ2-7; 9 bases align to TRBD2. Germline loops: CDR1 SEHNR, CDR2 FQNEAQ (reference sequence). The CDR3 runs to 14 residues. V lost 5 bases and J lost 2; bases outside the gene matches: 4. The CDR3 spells CASSPLAGTYEQYF. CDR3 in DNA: TGTGCCAGCAGCCCGCTAGCGGGGACCTACGAGCAGTACTTC.

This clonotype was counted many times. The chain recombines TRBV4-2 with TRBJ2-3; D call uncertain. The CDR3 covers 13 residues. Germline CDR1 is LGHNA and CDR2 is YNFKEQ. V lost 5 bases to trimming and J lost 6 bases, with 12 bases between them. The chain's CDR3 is CASSSHPLDTQYF. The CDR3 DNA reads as TGTGCCAGCAGCTCGCACCCGCTGGATACGCAGTATTTT.

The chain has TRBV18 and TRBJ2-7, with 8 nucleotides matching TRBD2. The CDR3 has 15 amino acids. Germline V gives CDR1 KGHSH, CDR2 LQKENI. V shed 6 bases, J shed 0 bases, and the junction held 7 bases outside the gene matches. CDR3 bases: TGTGCCAGCTCCTATAGCGGGGTAAGCTCCTACGAGCAGTACTTC. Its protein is CASSYSGVSSYEQYF.

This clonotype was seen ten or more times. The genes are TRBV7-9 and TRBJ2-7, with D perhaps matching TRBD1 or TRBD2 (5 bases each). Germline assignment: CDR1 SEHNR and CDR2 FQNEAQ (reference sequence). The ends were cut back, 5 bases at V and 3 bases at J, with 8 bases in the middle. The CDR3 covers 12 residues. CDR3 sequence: CASSRDGYEQYF. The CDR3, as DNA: TGTGCCAGCAGCAGGGACGGCTACGAGCAGTACTTC.

CDR3 DNA sequence: TGTGCTAGTGGTTTTCAAGGTGCCAGCTCCTACAATGAGCAGTTCTTC. This gives the protein CASGFQGASSYNEQFF. V and J are TRBV12-5 and TRBJ2-1; D is uncertain. The CDR3 is made up of 16 amino acids. CDR1 is LGHNT, CDR2 FRNRAP, per germline. V was cut by 3 bases and J by 0 bases, with 12 bases left in between.

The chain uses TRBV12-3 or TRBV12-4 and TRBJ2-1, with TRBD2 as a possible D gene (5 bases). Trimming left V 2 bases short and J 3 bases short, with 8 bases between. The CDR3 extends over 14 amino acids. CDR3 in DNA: TGTGCCAGCAGTTTAAAGCGGATCTACAATGAGCAGTTCTTC. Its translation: CASSLKRIYNEQFF.

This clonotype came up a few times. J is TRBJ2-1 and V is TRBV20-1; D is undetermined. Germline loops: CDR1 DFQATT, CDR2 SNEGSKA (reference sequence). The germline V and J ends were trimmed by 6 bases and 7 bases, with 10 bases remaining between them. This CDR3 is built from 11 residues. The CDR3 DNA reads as TGCAGTGCCTATAACTCTAATGAGCAGTTCTTC. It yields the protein CSAYNSNEQFF.

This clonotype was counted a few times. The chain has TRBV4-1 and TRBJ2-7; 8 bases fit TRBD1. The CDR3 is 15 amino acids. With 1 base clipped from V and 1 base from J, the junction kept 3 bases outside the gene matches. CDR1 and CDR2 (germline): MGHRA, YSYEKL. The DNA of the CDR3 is TGCGCCAGCAGCCAAGGACAGGGGCCTTCCTACGAGCAGTACTTC. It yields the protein CASSQGQGPSYEQYF.

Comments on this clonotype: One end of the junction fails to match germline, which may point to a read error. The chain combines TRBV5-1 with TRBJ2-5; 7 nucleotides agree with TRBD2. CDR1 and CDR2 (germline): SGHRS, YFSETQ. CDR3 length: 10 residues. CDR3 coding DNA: TGCGCCAGCAGCTTGGATCCTAGCGGCTTC. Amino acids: CASSLDPSGF.

The DNA of the CDR3 is TGTGCCAGCAGCTCTGGGACAGGGGAAGAGACCCAGTACTTC. The encoded protein is CASSSGTGEETQYF. The genes are TRBV7-9 and TRBJ2-5, with 10 bases identical to TRBD1. The CDR3 totals 14 residues. The V gene's germline CDR1 is SEHNR and CDR2 FQNEAQ (reference sequence). J gave up 3 bases and V 4 bases, and 2 bases lay outside the gene matches.

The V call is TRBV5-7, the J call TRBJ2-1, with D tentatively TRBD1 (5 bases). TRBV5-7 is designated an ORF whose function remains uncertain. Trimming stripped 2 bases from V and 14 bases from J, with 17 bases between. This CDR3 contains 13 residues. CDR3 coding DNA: TGTGCCAGCAGCTTCGGTCTAGGGGATGGGGAGTTCTTC. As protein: CASSFGLGDGEFF.

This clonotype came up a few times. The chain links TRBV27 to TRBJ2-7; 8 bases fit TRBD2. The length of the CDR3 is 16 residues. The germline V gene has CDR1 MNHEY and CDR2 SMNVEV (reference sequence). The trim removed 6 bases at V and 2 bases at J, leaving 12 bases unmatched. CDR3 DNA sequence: TGTGCCAGCAGGCTAGCGGGCGCCGCTCATCCCTACGAGCAGTACTTC. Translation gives CASRLAGAAHPYEQYF.

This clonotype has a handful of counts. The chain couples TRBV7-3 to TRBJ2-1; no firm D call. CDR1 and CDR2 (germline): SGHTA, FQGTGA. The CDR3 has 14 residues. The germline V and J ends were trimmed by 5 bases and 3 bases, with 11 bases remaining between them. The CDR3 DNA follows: TGTGCCAGCAGCCCCGGTCCCCTCTACAATGAGCAGTTCTTC. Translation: CASSPGPLYNEQFF.

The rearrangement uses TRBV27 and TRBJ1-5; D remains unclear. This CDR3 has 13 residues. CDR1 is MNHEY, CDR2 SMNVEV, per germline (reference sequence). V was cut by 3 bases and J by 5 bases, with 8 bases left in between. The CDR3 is CASSLQVDQPQHF. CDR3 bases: TGTGCCAGCAGTTTGCAGGTCGATCAGCCCCAGCATTTT.

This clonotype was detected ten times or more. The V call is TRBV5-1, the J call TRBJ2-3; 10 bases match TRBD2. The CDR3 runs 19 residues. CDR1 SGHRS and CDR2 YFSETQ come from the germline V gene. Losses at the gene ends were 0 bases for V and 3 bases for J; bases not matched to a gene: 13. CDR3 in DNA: TGCGCCAGCAGCTTGGATCACGGTCTAGCGGGAGTTCCTACAGATACGCAGTATTTT. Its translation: CASSLDHGLAGVPTDTQYF.

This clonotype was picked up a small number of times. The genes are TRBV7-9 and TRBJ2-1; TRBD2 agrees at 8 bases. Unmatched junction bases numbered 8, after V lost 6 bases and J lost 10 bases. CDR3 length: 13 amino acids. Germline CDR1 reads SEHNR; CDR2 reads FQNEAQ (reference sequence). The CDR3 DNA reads TGTGCCAGCAGTTTATCGGGAGGGCCGGAGCAGTTCTTC. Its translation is CASSLSGGPEQFF.

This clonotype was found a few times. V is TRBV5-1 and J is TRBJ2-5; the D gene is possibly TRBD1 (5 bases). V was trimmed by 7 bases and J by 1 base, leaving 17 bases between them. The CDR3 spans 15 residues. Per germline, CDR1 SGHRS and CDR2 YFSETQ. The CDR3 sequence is CASFEEDRVQETQYF. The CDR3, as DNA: TGCGCCAGCTTCGAAGAAGACAGAGTCCAAGAGACCCAGTACTTC.

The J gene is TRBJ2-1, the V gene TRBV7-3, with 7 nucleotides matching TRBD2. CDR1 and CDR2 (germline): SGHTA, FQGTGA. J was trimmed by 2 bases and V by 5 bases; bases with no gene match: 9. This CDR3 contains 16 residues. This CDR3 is CASSRSTSATYNEQFF. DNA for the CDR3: TGTGCCAGCAGCCGTTCTACTAGCGCCACCTACAATGAGCAGTTCTTC.

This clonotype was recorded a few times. CDR3 loop: CASSLAGNPPYEQYF. The CDR3 bases are TGCGCCAGCAGCTTGGCGGGGAACCCTCCCTACGAGCAGTACTTC. The chain is built from TRBV5-1 and TRBJ2-7; D possibly corresponds to TRBD2 (5 bases). The V gene's germline CDR1 is SGHRS and CDR2 YFSETQ. This CDR3 comprises 15 residues. V gave up 0 bases and J gave up 2 bases, with 12 bases separating them.

The CDR3 loop is CASSYRATNTGELFF. The CDR3 nucleotides read TGTGCCAGCAGCTACAGAGCAACGAACACCGGGGAGCTGTTTTTT. This sequence joins TRBV7-9 and TRBJ2-2; D is ambiguous. V was cut by 4 bases and J by 0 bases, with 9 bases left in between. Germline CDR1 is SEHNR and CDR2 is FQNEAQ (reference sequence). The CDR3 is made up of 15 amino acids. Together with reference TRBV7-9 and TRBJ2-2, the CDR3 gives the full variable domain: DTGVSQNPRHKITKRGQNVTFRCDPISEHNRLYWYRQTLGQGPEFLTYFQNEAQLEKSRLLSDRFSAERPKGSFSTLEIQRTEQGDSAMYLCASSYRATNTGELFFGEGSRLTVL.

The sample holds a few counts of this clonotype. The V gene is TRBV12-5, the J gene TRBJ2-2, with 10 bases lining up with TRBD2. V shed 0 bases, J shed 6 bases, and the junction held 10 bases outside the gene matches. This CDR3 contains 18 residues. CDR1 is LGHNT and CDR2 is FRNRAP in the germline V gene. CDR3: CASGLVLAGVIVAGELFF. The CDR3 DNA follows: TGTGCTAGTGGTTTGGTCCTAGCGGGAGTTATAGTCGCCGGGGAGCTGTTTTTT.

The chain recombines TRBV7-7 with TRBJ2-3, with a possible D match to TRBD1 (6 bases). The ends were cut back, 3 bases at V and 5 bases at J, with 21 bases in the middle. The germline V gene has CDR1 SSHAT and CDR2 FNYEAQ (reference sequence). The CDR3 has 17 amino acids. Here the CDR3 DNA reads TGTGCCAGCAGCTTTGGGGGCACAAACCGACCGGGAGATACGCAGTATTTT. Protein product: CASSFGGTNRPGDTQYF.

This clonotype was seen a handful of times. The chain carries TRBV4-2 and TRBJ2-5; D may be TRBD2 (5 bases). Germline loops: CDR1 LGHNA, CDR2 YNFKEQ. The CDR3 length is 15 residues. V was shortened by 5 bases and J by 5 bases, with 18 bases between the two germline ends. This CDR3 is CASSTTRRSEETQYF. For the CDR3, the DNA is TGTGCCAGCAGCACAACCCGGAGGAGCGAGGAGACCCAGTACTTC.

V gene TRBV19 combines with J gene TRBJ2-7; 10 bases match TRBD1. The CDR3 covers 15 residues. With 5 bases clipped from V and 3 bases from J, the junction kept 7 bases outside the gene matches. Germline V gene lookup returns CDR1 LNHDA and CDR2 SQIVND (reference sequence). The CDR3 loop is CASSVWDRGVYEQYF. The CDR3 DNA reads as TGTGCCAGTAGTGTGTGGGACAGGGGAGTCTACGAGCAGTACTTC. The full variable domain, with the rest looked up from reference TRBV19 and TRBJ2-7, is DGGITQSPKYLFRKEGQNVTLSCEQNLNHDAMYWYRQDPGQGLRLIYYSQIVNDFQKGDIAEGYSVSREKKESFPLTVTSAQKNPTAFYLCASSVWDRGVYEQYFGPGTRLTVT.

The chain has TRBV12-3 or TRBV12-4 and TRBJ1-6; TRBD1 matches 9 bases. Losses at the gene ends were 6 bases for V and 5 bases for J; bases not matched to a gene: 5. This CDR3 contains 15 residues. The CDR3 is CASRATGGDNSPLHF. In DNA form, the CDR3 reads TGTGCCAGCAGAGCGACAGGGGGAGATAATTCACCCCTCCACTTT.

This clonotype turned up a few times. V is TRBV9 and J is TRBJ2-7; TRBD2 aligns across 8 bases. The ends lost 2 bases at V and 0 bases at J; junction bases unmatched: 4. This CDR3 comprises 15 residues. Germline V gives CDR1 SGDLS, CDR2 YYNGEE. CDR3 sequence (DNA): TGTGCCAGCAGCGTGGCGGGAGGCGGCTCCTACGAGCAGTACTTC. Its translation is CASSVAGGGSYEQYF.

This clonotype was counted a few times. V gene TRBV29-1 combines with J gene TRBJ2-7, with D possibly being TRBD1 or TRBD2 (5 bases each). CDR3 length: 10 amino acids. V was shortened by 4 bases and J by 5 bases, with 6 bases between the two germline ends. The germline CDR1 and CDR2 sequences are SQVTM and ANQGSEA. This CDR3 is CSVVGDEQYF. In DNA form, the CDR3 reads TGCAGCGTTGTGGGGGACGAGCAGTACTTC.

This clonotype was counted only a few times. This CDR3 is CPRVGNQPQHF. As DNA, the CDR3 is TGCCCAAGGGTCGGCAATCAGCCCCAGCATTTT. This sequence joins TRBV10-2 and TRBJ1-5; D ambiguous. Germline CDR1 WSHSY, CDR2 SAAADI. The length of the CDR3 is 11 residues.

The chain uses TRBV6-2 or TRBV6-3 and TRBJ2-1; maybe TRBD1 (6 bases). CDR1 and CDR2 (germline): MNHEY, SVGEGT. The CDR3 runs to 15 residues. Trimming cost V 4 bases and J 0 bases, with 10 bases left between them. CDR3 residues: CASSSQGRSYNEQFF. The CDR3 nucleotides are TGTGCCAGCAGTTCACAGGGCCGCTCCTACAATGAGCAGTTCTTC.